One and the same sample provided the 3 T cell receptor beta chains below, sequenced in a study of cytomegalovirus exposure and HLA in healthy donors. PCR amplification relied on 60 Vbeta primers (plus 13 Jbeta primers). Only in-frame clones appear in the TCRdb table, and some are missing; sequencing was by immunoSEQ multiplex PCR. Of about 120,000 clones in the sample, about 80% were seen once. The sample was PBMCs. The receptors shown here come from a female donor in good health and CMV-seropositive.

This chain links TRBV27 with TRBJ1-4, with 9 bases aligning to TRBD1. Germline CDR1 MNHEY, CDR2 SMNVEV (reference sequence). The CDR3 extends over 14 amino acids. Losses at the gene ends were 3 bases for V and 6 bases for J; bases not matched to a gene: 2. CDR3 amino acids: CASSFWTGDEKLFF. The CDR3 DNA follows: TGTGCCAGCAGTTTTTGGACAGGGGATGAAAAACTGTTTTTT.

The chain joins TRBV2 to TRBJ1-2; D is undetermined. This CDR3 region has 12 residues. Per germline, CDR1 SNHLY and CDR2 FYNNEI. V was cut by 6 bases and J by 7 bases, with 12 bases left in between. CDR3 protein: CASSQTTTGYTF. In nucleotides, the CDR3 is TGTGCCAGCAGCCAGACTACTACTGGCTACACCTTC. The whole variable domain, filled in from reference TRBV2 and TRBJ1-2, reads EPEVTQTPSHQVTQMGQEVILRCVPISNHLYFYWYRQILGQKVEFLVSFYNNEISEKSEIFDDQFSVERPDGSNFTLKIRSTKLEDSAMYFCASSQTTTGYTFGSGTRLTVV.

This chain connects TRBV5-4 to TRBJ2-7; tentative D call: TRBD1 (8 bases). The V end was cut by 4 bases, the J end by 0 bases, with 17 bases between. The CDR3 covers 16 residues. The germline V gene encodes CDR1 SGHNT and CDR2 YYREEE (reference sequence). CDR3 DNA sequence: TGTGCCAGCAGCCCGGGGGGACAGGTGAGCTCCTACGAGCAGTACTTC. It encodes CASSPGGQVSSYEQYF.